This record looks at one T cell receptor beta chain sequence and its context. The antigen is unknown. The germline gives CDR1 MNHEY, CDR2 SVGAGI. The CDR3 sequence is 15 residues long. V was clipped by 5 bases and J by 0 bases, with 12 bases between them. This table comes from immunoSEQ multiplex PCR, and its TCRdb copy is limited to in-frame clones, with some not included. The sample yields roughly 76,000 clones, roughly 75% seen once. These data belong to a study of T cells in localized non-small cell lung cancer. Points from the study as a whole: Researchers found a median about 53 of the top 100 tumor clones in adjacent lung. Longer overall survival accompanied higher blood T cell density.

V is TRBV6-5 and J is TRBJ2-3; D unclear. The TCR originated in a man aged 35 to 69 with stage II squamous cell lung carcinoma. The material sequenced was PBMCs, taken before any cancer treatment. This CDR3 reads CASSPTLRSTDTQYF. The CDR3 coding sequence is TGTGCCAGCAGTCCTACTTTGCGGAGCACAGATACGCAGTATTTT.